One and the same sample provided the 7 T cell receptor beta chains below, sequenced in a study of T cell repertoires in cytomegalovirus infection. TCRdb re-called the reads through MiXCR, storing one row per CDR3 protein. In the table there are 300,000 to 400,000 distinct CDR3 sequences, 20% to 25% of which are singletons. No antigen has been assigned to these receptors. This specimen consisted of cultured PBMCs, obtained from culture after CMV antigen stimulation. The receptors derive from a human donor in good health (CMV status not recorded). Some clones in this sample may be carry-over from other donors' samples.

V is TRBV3-1 and J is TRBJ1-1; the D is unclear. This CDR3 spans 14 amino acids. In germline, CDR1 is LGHDT, CDR2 YNNKEL (reference sequence). V shed 0 bases and J shed 1 base, with 6 bases lying between them. The CDR3 DNA reads as TGTGCCAGCAGCCAAGAGCTTCCGAACACTGAAGCTTTCTTT. Residues: CASSQELPNTEAFF.

This clonotype has a handful of counts. The chain joins TRBV19 to TRBJ2-5; 8 positions match TRBD1. The CDR3 totals 12 residues. Germline assignment: CDR1 LNHDA and CDR2 SQIVND (reference sequence). V lost 6 bases, J lost 5 bases, and 2 bases stayed unmatched. As DNA, the CDR3 is TGTGCCAGTAGCCAGGGGGCGGAGACCCAGTACTTC. Encoded protein: CASSQGAETQYF.

The chain couples TRBV12-3 or TRBV12-4 to TRBJ2-5, with D maybe TRBD1 (6 bases). This CDR3 region has 14 residues. The V end was cut by 6 bases, the J end by 5 bases, with 16 bases between. The CDR3 spells CASRPTGSGETQYF. The CDR3 bases are TGTGCCAGCAGACCCACAGGGTCCGGGGAGACCCAGTACTTC.

V is TRBV12-3 or TRBV12-4 and J is TRBJ2-3; no clear D gene. Trimming shortened V by 1 base and J by 5 bases, and 7 bases separated the two germline ends. The length of the CDR3 is 13 residues. In nucleotides, the CDR3 is TGTGCCAGCAGTTTAGAGGAGCAAGATACGCAGTATTTT. Its protein is CASSLEEQDTQYF.

This clonotype was seen only a few times. This sequence joins TRBV27 and TRBJ2-2; D ambiguous. V lost 2 bases and J lost 1, with 14 bases in between. The germline V gene has CDR1 MNHEY and CDR2 SMNVEV (reference sequence). The CDR3 has 17 residues. The CDR3 coding sequence is TGTGCCAGCAGTTTAGGGCAGGTTGCCGTGAACACCGGGGAGCTGTTTTTT. It yields the protein CASSLGQVAVNTGELFF.

This clonotype has only a few counts. The chain couples TRBV10-3 to TRBJ1-5; 10 bases map to TRBD1. CDR1 is ENHRY, CDR2 SYGVKD, per germline. The junction had 9 bases not matched to a gene; V was cut back by 0 bases and J by 4 bases. This CDR3 spans 18 amino acids. CDR3 DNA sequence: TGTGCCATCAGTGAGTCTCAGACAGGGGGCGCGGGAAATCAGCCCCAGCATTTT. Its protein product is CAISESQTGGAGNQPQHF.

The V and J genes are TRBV30 and TRBJ1-3, with 7 nucleotides matching TRBD1. The CDR3 is made up of 15 amino acids. Germline CDR1 GTSNPN, CDR2 SVGIG (reference sequence). The trim removed 3 bases at V and 2 bases at J, leaving 7 bases unmatched. In DNA form, the CDR3 reads TGTGCCTGGAGCCTTCCCGGACAGGCTGGAAACACCATATATTTT. Its protein is CAWSLPGQAGNTIYF.